The TCR beta chain described here comes from a study of cytomegalovirus exposure and HLA in healthy donors. Study results and limitations: Some V segments, TRBV6-2 and TRBV6-3 among them, were indistinguishable and were therefore excluded. The productive fraction for most TCR beta V segments was about 87% or about 30% in an earlier analysis.

The CDR3 sequence is 15 residues long. Germline CDR1 reads MDHEN; CDR2 reads SYDVKM. The V and J ends lost 3 bases and 5 bases, in that order; junction bases with no gene match: 10. A multiplex PCR was run with 60 Vbeta primers and 13 Jbeta primers. Here immunoSEQ multiplex PCR was the method, and the copy in TCRdb shows in-frame clones only, minus some. In total, the table holds tens of thousands of clones. About this clone itself: As yet, its antigen is unknown.

The clonotype comes from a human donor in good health. The chain carries TRBV28 and TRBJ2-7, with 7 nucleotides matching TRBD1. The sequenced material came from PBMCs. CDR3 region: CASSFPGKGGHEQYF. CDR3 in DNA: TGTGCCAGCAGTTTTCCCGGGAAAGGGGGCCACGAGCAGTACTTC. The whole variable domain, filled in from reference TRBV28 and TRBJ2-7, reads DVKVTQSSRYLVKRTGEKVFLECVQDMDHENMFWYRQDPGLGLRLIYFSYDVKMKEKGDIPEGYSVSREKKERFSLILESASTNQTSMYLCASSFPGKGGHEQYFGPGTRLTVT.